These 12 T cell receptor beta chains originate from one sample sequenced in a study of blood T cell repertoires in COVID-19. Here immunoSEQ multiplex PCR was the method, and the copy in TCRdb shows in-frame clones only, minus some. The sample includes roughly 49,000 clones, approximately 92% seen only once; the top ten take over 4%. The sample was peripheral blood. All receptors come from a man aged 55 to 70 with active COVID-19.

The rearrangement uses TRBV7-8 and TRBJ1-1; 11 nucleotides agree with TRBD1. CDR3 length: 15 amino acids. The trim removed 5 bases at V and 5 bases at J, leaving 7 bases unmatched. Germline V gene lookup returns CDR1 SGHVS and CDR2 FQNEAQ. The DNA for the CDR3 is TGTGCCAGCAGCCCCGGACAGGGGGCAGGAACTGAAGCTTTCTTT. This codes for CASSPGQGAGTEAFF.

The chain recombines TRBV6-5 with TRBJ1-5; no clear D gene. Germline CDR1 is MNHEY and CDR2 is SVGAGI. Trimming shortened V by 5 bases and J by 0 bases, and 5 bases separated the two germline ends. The CDR3 is 13 amino acids. The CDR3 DNA reads as TGTGCCAGCAGTCGCTATAGCAATCAGCCCCAGCATTTT. Translating it yields CASSRYSNQPQHF.

This chain joins TRBV4-1 and TRBJ2-1, with 9 positions matching TRBD2. CDR1 and CDR2 (germline): MGHRA, YSYEKL. CDR3 size: 15 residues. After removal of 2 bases from V and 10 bases from J, the junction contained 9 bases not matched to a gene. DNA for the CDR3: TGCGCCAGCAGCCAACACGCGGGGGGGTTGCGAGAGCAGTTCTTC. It is translated as CASSQHAGGLREQFF.

The V and J genes are TRBV19 and TRBJ2-2, with a tentative D call TRBD1 (6 bases). In germline, CDR1 is LNHDA, CDR2 SQIVND (reference sequence). The V gene lost 1 base and the J gene lost 7 bases, with 13 bases spanning the gap. This CDR3 is 15 amino acids long. CDR3 DNA: TGTGCCAGTAGTATAGGCAGGGGATTGAACGGGGAGCTGTTTTTT. Translation: CASSIGRGLNGELFF.

CDR3 residues: CASSQVGTGTQYF. In DNA form, the CDR3 reads TGTGCCAGCAGCCAAGTGGGGACAGGGACGCAGTATTTT. This chain connects TRBV3-1 (or the pseudogene TRBV3-2) to TRBJ2-3, with 9 bases aligning to TRBD1. This CDR3 comprises 13 residues. V shed 1 base and J 9 bases; nucleotides not matched to a gene: 2. The germline V gene has CDR1 LGHDT and CDR2 YNNKEL (reference sequence).

V usage is TRBV5-1 and J usage is TRBJ2-2; D is possibly TRBD2 (6 bases). Deletions cut 6 bases from V and 1 base from J, with 13 bases between. The length of the CDR3 is 15 residues. Germline CDR1 is SGHRS and CDR2 is YFSETQ. For the CDR3, the DNA is TGCGCCAGCACGTCGGACGGGAGGAACACCGGGGAGCTGTTTTTT. Its protein product is CASTSDGRNTGELFF.

The rearrangement joins TRBV19 to TRBJ1-5, with 9 bases matching TRBD1. Germline V gives CDR1 LNHDA, CDR2 SQIVND (reference sequence). The V and J ends lost 5 bases and 7 bases, in that order; junction bases with no gene match: 9. The CDR3 is 15 residues long. In nucleotides, the CDR3 is TGTGCCAGTAGTGAGACCGGGACAGGGAGGCAGCCCCAGCATTTT. Translated, it gives CASSETGTGRQPQHF. The full variable domain, with the rest looked up from reference TRBV19 and TRBJ1-5, is DGGITQSPKYLFRKEGQNVTLSCEQNLNHDAMYWYRQDPGQGLRLIYYSQIVNDFQKGDIAEGYSVSREKKESFPLTVTSAQKNPTAFYLCASSETGTGRQPQHFGDGTRLSIL.

The V gene is TRBV3-1 (or the pseudogene TRBV3-2), the J gene TRBJ2-7; TRBD2 agrees at 7 bases. Germline V lookup: CDR1 LGHDT, CDR2 YNNKEL (reference sequence). This CDR3 has 15 residues. The V gene end was trimmed by 6 bases and the J gene end by 3 bases; junction bases not matched to a gene: 11. CDR3: CASRTFRGRDYEQYF. CDR3 in DNA: TGTGCCAGCAGGACATTCCGGGGGAGGGACTACGAGCAGTACTTC.

The J gene is TRBJ1-5, the V gene TRBV6-6; TRBD1 agrees at 7 bases. Germline V gene lookup returns CDR1 MNHNY and CDR2 SVGAGI (reference sequence). The V and J ends lost 2 bases and 5 bases, in that order; junction bases with no gene match: 0. The CDR3 consists of 13 residues. The CDR3 loop reads CASSYQGDQPQHF. The CDR3 DNA follows: TGTGCCAGCAGTTACCAGGGGGATCAGCCCCAGCATTTT.

The chain carries TRBV27 and TRBJ2-7; D is perhaps TRBD1 (5 bases). CDR1 and CDR2 (germline): MNHEY, SMNVEV (reference sequence). This CDR3 is 13 amino acids long. V was cut by 6 bases and J by 1 base, with 10 bases left in between. Here the CDR3 reads CASRAQVSYEQYF. CDR3 bases: TGTGCCAGCAGGGCACAGGTATCCTACGAGCAGTACTTC.

Written as DNA, the CDR3 is TGTGCCAGCTCACCGAGACAGGTCCAAGAGACCCAGTACTTC. It is translated as CASSPRQVQETQYF. This chain connects TRBV18 to TRBJ2-5; D perhaps matches TRBD1 (6 bases). This CDR3 is built from 14 residues. Trimming pared 3 bases from V and 1 base from J, leaving 9 bases between. The germline V gene has CDR1 KGHSH and CDR2 LQKENI.

V is TRBV19 and J is TRBJ1-5; D ambiguous. Germline V gene lookup returns CDR1 LNHDA and CDR2 SQIVND (reference sequence). This CDR3 has 18 amino acids. V lost 2 bases and J 2 bases, leaving 19 bases between the germline ends. DNA for the CDR3: TGTGCCAGTAGTATACCCGAGGGATCACTTGGGGGCAATCAGCCCCAGCATTTT. This sequence encodes CASSIPEGSLGGNQPQHF. The whole variable domain, remainder taken from reference TRBV19 and TRBJ1-5, is DGGITQSPKYLFRKEGQNVTLSCEQNLNHDAMYWYRQDPGQGLRLIYYSQIVNDFQKGDIAEGYSVSREKKESFPLTVTSAQKNPTAFYLCASSIPEGSLGGNQPQHFGDGTRLSIL.